This is a list of T cell receptor beta chains from one sample in a study of regulatory T cells in long-lasting Graves disease. TCRdb analysed the multiplex PCR reads with MiXCR anew, one entry per CDR3 protein. The sample consists of 350,000 to 400,000 distinct CDR3 sequences, roughly 16% of them appearing once. These data were also reused for a study on T cells in Graves' hyperthyroidism and ophthalmopathy.

Material: peripheral blood mononuclear cells (PBMCs), obtained at new diagnosis, from a patient treated with antithyroid drugs. The receptors were gathered from a woman younger than 30 with Graves disease. Each CDR3 is given with its conserved first and last residue. A D gene is named only where the DNA matches it firmly. Clone size appears in some rows only: once, few, many, or a class for an expanded clone.

>TRBV6-2/TRBV6-3|TRBJ2-6|NA|many
TGTGCCAGCGCCCAGGACTCTGGGGCCAACGTCCTGACTTTC
CASAQDSGANVLTF
>TRBV5-1|TRBJ1-2|NA|many
TGCGCCAGCAGCTTCGAGGGGGGGCACGGCTACACCTTC
CASSFEGGHGYTF
>TRBV18|TRBJ1-1|TRBD1|many
TGTGCCAGCTCACCAGGGACAGGGATGAACACTGAAGCTTTCTTT
CASSPGTGMNTEAFF
>TRBV11-2|TRBJ2-1|TRBD1|many
TGTGCCAGCAGCTTCTTGGGACAGGGGTTCAATGAGCAGTTCTTC
CASSFLGQGFNEQFF
>TRBV27|TRBJ2-7|TRBD2|many
TGTGCCAGCAGCTCCGGGGCGGGAGTAATCCACGAGCAGTACTTC
CASSSGAGVIHEQYF
>TRBV30|TRBJ1-2|NA|many
TGTGCCTGGAGTGTAAGACGAGACTATGGCTACACCTTC
CAWSVRRDYGYTF
>TRBV14|TRBJ2-3|NA|few
TGTGCCAGCAGCCAAGACTGGGGGCGAGACCTAGATACGCAGTATTTT
CASSQDWGRDLDTQYF
>TRBV12-3/TRBV12-4|TRBJ1-1|NA|many
TGTGCCAGCAGTCCGAACGGGGGCCACACTGAAGCTTTCTTT
CASSPNGGHTEAFF
>TRBV2|TRBJ2-7|TRBD2|NA
TGTGCCAGCAGCCTGGGGGGGGGTACCCACGAGCAGTACTTC
CASSLGGGTHEQYF
>TRBV20-1|TRBJ1-5|NA|NA
TGCAGTGCTAGAGATGAGGGCAATCAGCCCCAGCATTTT
CSARDEGNQPQHF
>TRBV24-1|TRBJ2-5|NA|few
TGTGCCACCAGTGATTTTGGGGGGGGCAGAGAGACCCAGTACTTC
CATSDFGGGRETQYF
>TRBV27|TRBJ2-1|TRBD2|NA
TGTGCCACCTGGGAGGGTTATGAGCAGTTCTTC
CATWEGYEQFF
>TRBV11-2|TRBJ2-1|NA|many
TGTGCCAGCAGCTCCCGCCTAGCGCAGTACAATGAGCAGTTCTTC
CASSSRLAQYNEQFF
>TRBV11-2|TRBJ2-2|NA|NA
TGTGCCAGCAGTTTGAAGGGCGCCGGGGAGCTGTTTTTT
CASSLKGAGELFF
>TRBV10-1|TRBJ2-7|NA|NA
TGCGCCAGCAGTGGTGTTATGGGTATCAGGCCCTACGTGCAGTACTTC
CASSGVMGIRPYVQYF
>TRBV19|TRBJ2-7|TRBD2|few
TGTGCCAGTAGTAAGAAGCGGGAAGCGACCGAGCAGTACTTC
CASSKKREATEQYF
>TRBV12-3/TRBV12-4|TRBJ1-1|NA|NA
TGTGCCAGCAGCAGCCGCAGGCTGTCTTTCTTT
CASSSRRLSFF
>TRBV20-1|TRBJ2-1|TRBD2|many
TGCAGTGCCGGGGCAGTCAGCGGGAGGGGTGAGCAGTTCTTC
CSAGAVSGRGEQFF
>TRBV2|TRBJ1-1|NA|many
TGTGCCAGCAGGACGGACCTGAACACTGAAGCTTTCTTT
CASRTDLNTEAFF
>TRBV6-5|TRBJ1-2|TRBD1|few
TGTGCCAGCAGTTACGGGGACAGGGGGAATGGCTACACCTTC
CASSYGDRGNGYTF
>TRBV2|TRBJ2-7|NA|NA
TGTGCCAGCTTGGGGGCAGGGAGCGAGCAGTACTTC
CASLGAGSEQYF
>TRBV29-1|TRBJ2-1|NA|NA
TGCAGCGTTGGAGTGTTTGGAGCCAATGAGCAGTTCTTC
CSVGVFGANEQFF
>TRBV3-1|TRBJ2-1|NA|many
TGTGCCAGCAGCCAGAAGGGGGGGCCCAATGAGCAGTTCTTC
CASSQKGGPNEQFF
>TRBV20-1|TRBJ2-3|TRBD2|few
TGCAGTGCTAGAGATCTAGCGGGAGCGGATACGCAGTATTTT
CSARDLAGADTQYF
>TRBV20-1|TRBJ2-7|TRBD2|many
TGCAGTGCTAGTGACCCCCGGGGGGTCTACGAGCAGTACTTC
CSASDPRGVYEQYF
>TRBV12-3/TRBV12-4|TRBJ2-7|NA|many
TGTGCCAGCAGTCCGGGCTCAGGCGAGCAGTACTTC
CASSPGSGEQYF
>TRBV24-1|TRBJ2-1|TRBD1|many
TGTGCCACCAGTGTGCAGGGGGCGGGAAATGAGCAGTTCTTC
CATSVQGAGNEQFF
>TRBV27|TRBJ2-7|NA|many
TGTGCCAGCAGTCGACCACGTGGGAGCTCCTACGAGCAGTACTTC
CASSRPRGSSYEQYF
>TRBV7-6|TRBJ1-1|NA|many
TGTGCCAGCAGCTTAGACAGGGTGGCTTTCTTT
CASSLDRVAFF
>TRBV28|TRBJ2-1|TRBD2|many
TGTGCCAGCACCTCCGGCGGGGGGTCCTCCTACAATGAGCAGTTCTTC
CASTSGGGSSYNEQFF
>TRBV9|TRBJ2-1|NA|NA
TGTGCCAGCAGCGTAGCTATGGCAGTCTACAATGAGCAGTTCTTC
CASSVAMAVYNEQFF
>TRBV2|TRBJ1-1|NA|many
TGTGCCAGCAGGGTGGGGGCACAGGAGCTTGAAGCTTTCTTT
CASRVGAQELEAFF
>TRBV7-2|TRBJ2-5|NA|NA
TGTGCCAGCAGCTTAATAGGGGCGCAAGAGACCCAGTACTTC
CASSLIGAQETQYF
>TRBV20-1|TRBJ2-3|TRBD2|NA
TGCAGTGCTAGAGGGACTAGCGGGGGAATTAGCACAGATACGCAGTATTTT
CSARGTSGGISTDTQYF
>TRBV6-1|TRBJ1-1|NA|many
TGTGCCAGCAGCCCGGGGGGCTCTGAAGCTTTCTTT
CASSPGGSEAFF
>TRBV20-1|TRBJ2-1|TRBD2|many
TGCAGTGCTGGAGAAGAGTCCAGCGGGAGGGCCGATGAGCAGTTCTTC
CSAGEESSGRADEQFF
>TRBV2|TRBJ2-6|NA|few
TGTGCCAGCAGGATGAGGACCTTGAGCTCTGGGGCCAACGTCCTGACTTTC
CASRMRTLSSGANVLTF